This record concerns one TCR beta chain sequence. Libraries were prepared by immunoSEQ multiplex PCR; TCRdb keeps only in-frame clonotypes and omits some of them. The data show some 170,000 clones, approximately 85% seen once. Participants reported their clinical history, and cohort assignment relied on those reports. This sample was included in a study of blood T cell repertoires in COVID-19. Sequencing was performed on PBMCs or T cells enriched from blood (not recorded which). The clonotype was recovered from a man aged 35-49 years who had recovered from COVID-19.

CDR3 protein: CASSLQGYNEQFF. CDR3 DNA: TGTGCCAGCAGCTTACAGGGCTACAATGAGCAGTTCTTC. The chain has TRBV7-3 and TRBJ2-1; tentative D call: TRBD1 (5 bases). The CDR3 has 13 residues. V lost 2 bases, J lost 3 bases, and 5 bases lay in between. Germline lookup yields CDR1 SGHTA and CDR2 FQGTGA.